A selection of T cell receptor beta chains follows, all from one sample in a study of OX40 agonist ivuxolimab in advanced cancers. Sequencing was performed with immunoSEQ multiplex PCR; in TCRdb, only in-frame clones are kept and a portion is missing. Here the sample spans fewer than 70,000 clones, about 81% being singletons. Sequenced material: CD4+ or CD8+ T cells sorted from blood, taken in a trial of the OX40 agonist ivuxolimab. The source of these receptors is an adult with an advanced solid tumor such as melanoma, head and neck, liver or kidney cancer. Both conserved end residues are part of each CDR3. The D gene is left open where the match is weak. Only part of the rows carry a size: once, few, many, or a class if the clone is expanded.

j_gene	d_gene	v_gene	abundance	CDR3nt	CDR3aa
TRBJ1-1	TRBD1	TRBV18	.	TGTGCCAGCTCACCAGGCAGGGGGCGGAACACTGAAGCTTTCTTT	CASSPGRGRNTEAFF
TRBJ1-1	TRBD1	TRBV11-3	.	TGTGCCAGCAGCTCCGGGACAGGGATGAACACTGAAGCTTTCTTT	CASSSGTGMNTEAFF
TRBJ2-3	TRBD2	TRBV7-2	.	TGTGCCAGCAGCTTACGAAGGACTAGCGGTCGGGCAGATACGCAGTATTTT	CASSLRRTSGRADTQYF
TRBJ1-2	TRBD1	TRBV5-1	once	TGCGCCAGCAGCACACAGGGGGATGGCTACACCTTC	CASSTQGDGYTF
TRBJ1-6	TRBD1	TRBV5-1	few	TGCGCCAGCAGCTTGGAAGGACAGGGGTATTCACCCCTCCACTTT	CASSLEGQGYSPLHF
TRBJ1-1	TRBD1	TRBV18	.	TGTGCCAGCTCCCCAAGCCGGGACAGGCCCCAAGCTTTCTTT	CASSPSRDRPQAFF
TRBJ1-3	.	TRBV19	.	TGTGCCAGTAGTGATTCGTACTCTGGAAACACCATATATTTT	CASSDSYSGNTIYF
TRBJ1-5	.	TRBV9	.	TGTGCCAGCAGCGTAGAACCAGGGGTCAATCAGCCCCAGCATTTT	CASSVEPGVNQPQHF
TRBJ2-3	.	TRBV4-1	.	TGCGCCAGCAGCCAAGTAATAGCAAGCACAGATACGCAGTATTTT	CASSQVIASTDTQYF
TRBJ1-4	TRBD1	TRBV19	few	TGTGCCAGTAACCTAGCCGGGGGAGGGGGCCATACCCTGTTTTTT	CASNLAGGGGHTLFF
TRBJ1-2	.	TRBV5-1	.	TGCGCCAGCAGCTTGTTAGGGAACTCTTATGGCTACACCTTC	CASSLLGNSYGYTF
TRBJ2-1	TRBD1	TRBV7-9	.	TGTGCCAGCAGCTTGAGGAGGACAGGGGGCTCCTACAATGAGCAGTTCTTC	CASSLRRTGGSYNEQFF
TRBJ2-1	.	TRBV18	.	TGTGCCAGCTCACTACAGCTCGACCGGAATGAGCAGTTCTTC	CASSLQLDRNEQFF
TRBJ1-3	TRBD1	TRBV30	.	TGTGCCTTGAACATCGAAGGACAGGGGCTCGGCGCTGGAAACACCATATATTTT	CALNIEGQGLGAGNTIYF
TRBJ2-7	.	TRBV19	.	TGTGCCAGTAGTACCTTGGGGATGGCGGATCCATACGAGCAGTACTTC	CASSTLGMADPYEQYF
TRBJ2-7	TRBD1	TRBV28	.	TGTGCCAGCAGTTTAACAGGGGCCTCCTACGAGCAGTACTTC	CASSLTGASYEQYF
TRBJ2-2	TRBD2	TRBV4-2	.	TGTGCCAGCAGCCAAAGCCTCCCACCTGCGGGGGGGCCGGGAACCGGGGAGCTGTTTTTT	CASSQSLPPAGGPGTGELFF
TRBJ2-1	TRBD2	TRBV14	.	TGTGCCAGCAGCCAAATAGCGGGGGGGCCGCGAGAGCAGTTCTTC	CASSQIAGGPREQFF
TRBJ2-3	.	TRBV7-9	.	TGTGCCAACAGCCTGGGGGGCACAGATACGCAGTATTTT	CANSLGGTDTQYF
TRBJ2-7	TRBD1	TRBV11-2	.	TGTGCCAGCAGACGGTGGGGACAGGGGACCTACGAGCAGTACTTC	CASRRWGQGTYEQYF
TRBJ1-3	.	TRBV5-6	.	TGTGCCAGCAGCTTTCAGAGCTCTGGAAACACCATATATTTT	CASSFQSSGNTIYF
TRBJ1-1	TRBD1	TRBV28	.	TGTGCCAGCAGTTTGTACAGGGGGAGGAGGAACACTGAAGCTTTCTTT	CASSLYRGRRNTEAFF
TRBJ1-1	.	TRBV28	.	TGTGCCAGCAGTTTATGGGGGCCGGCGGTAGCTTTCTTT	CASSLWGPAVAFF
TRBJ2-7	TRBD1	TRBV6-1	.	TGTGCCAGCACTGAAAGACAGGGGCACGAGCAGTACTTC	CASTERQGHEQYF
TRBJ2-7	.	TRBV1	.	TGCACCAGCAGCCAAGATACAGAGCGGGGGGGGAGCTCCTACGAGCAGTACTTC	CTSSQDTERGGSSYEQYF
TRBJ1-6	TRBD1	TRBV9	.	TGTGCCAGCAGCAGAACAGGGGAGTATTCACCCCTCCACTTT	CASSRTGEYSPLHF
TRBJ1-5	.	TRBV30	.	TGTGCCTGGAGTGGATCCGGGGCGGGTCAGCCCCAGCATTTT	CAWSGSGAGQPQHF
TRBJ1-5	.	TRBV7-8	.	TGTGCCAGCAGCTCACCGGGGCACCCGGCGAATCAGCCCCAGCATTTT	CASSSPGHPANQPQHF
TRBJ2-2	.	TRBV25-1	.	TGTGCCAGCAGTGAAGGGCAGGGAAACACCGGGGAGCTGTTTTTT	CASSEGQGNTGELFF
TRBJ1-2	.	TRBV29-1	.	TGCAGCGTTGAGGCTAACTATGGCTACACCTTC	CSVEANYGYTF
TRBJ2-2	.	TRBV7-3	.	TGTGCCAGCAGCTTAGCCGGGGAGCTGTTTTTT	CASSLAGELFF
TRBJ2-1	.	TRBV14	.	TGTGCCAGCAGCCCGCCCGACCGGCTCCCGGCAAATGAGCAGTTCTTC	CASSPPDRLPANEQFF
TRBJ2-1	TRBD2	TRBV11-2	.	TGTGCCAGCCGGGGGGGACTGGAGTACAATGAGCAGTTCTTC	CASRGGLEYNEQFF
TRBJ2-3	.	TRBV30	.	TGTGCCTGGACGATTAGCACAGATACGCAGTATTTT	CAWTISTDTQYF
TRBJ1-5	.	TRBV13	.	TGTGCCAGCAGCCTGACCGGGGCCAATCAGCCCCAGCATTTT	CASSLTGANQPQHF
TRBJ2-3	TRBD2	TRBV6-5	once	TGTGCCAGCAGTCGTAGCGGGACTAGCACAGATACGCAGTATTTT	CASSRSGTSTDTQYF
TRBJ1-4	.	TRBV7-6	.	TGTGCCAGCAGCTTAAACGGAGGGATAGGTGAAAAACTGTTTTTT	CASSLNGGIGEKLFF
TRBJ1-2	.	TRBV11-2	.	TGTGCCAGCAGCTTAGCGCGGGGGCCGGCTGGCTACACCTTC	CASSLARGPAGYTF
TRBJ1-4	TRBD1	TRBV4-1	.	TGCGCCAGCAGCCAAACCGGGACAGGGACGGAAAAACTGTTTTTT	CASSQTGTGTEKLFF
TRBJ2-5	.	TRBV4-1	.	TGCGCCAGCAGCCAAATAGGACAACTTGGTGGCCAAGAGACCCAGTACTTC	CASSQIGQLGGQETQYF
TRBJ2-1	.	TRBV2	.	TGTGCCAGCATCACAGGCAAGAGCTCCTACAATGAGCAGTTCTTC	CASITGKSSYNEQFF
TRBJ2-7	.	TRBV6-6	.	TGTGCCAGCAGACACACCTACGAGCAGTACTTC	CASRHTYEQYF
TRBJ2-1	.	TRBV9	.	TGTGCCAGCAGCGTAGAGCCGGTAAGGTACGATGAGCAGTTCTTC	CASSVEPVRYDEQFF
TRBJ2-3	.	TRBV5-1	.	TGCGCCAGCAGCTTGGAACAGCTCACAGATACGCAGTATTTT	CASSLEQLTDTQYF
TRBJ1-2	.	TRBV14	once	TGTGCCAGCAGCCAACACAGGATACCTAACTATGGCTACACCTTC	CASSQHRIPNYGYTF
TRBJ2-3	.	TRBV5-4	medium-sized	TGTGCCAGCCAGGGTCCGAGGCAGCCTAATCAAGGCACAGATACGCAGTATTTT	CASQGPRQPNQGTDTQYF
TRBJ1-1	TRBD1	TRBV11-1	.	TGTGCCAGCAGCTCACGGACAGGGGTGAACACTGAAGCTTTCTTT	CASSSRTGVNTEAFF
TRBJ2-3	.	TRBV28	.	TGTGCCAGCAGTTTATTAGGCCCTCTCGGTGGCCAAGGTACGCAGTATTTT	CASSLLGPLGGQGTQYF
TRBJ1-1	.	TRBV15	.	TGTGCCACCAGCAGAGATCTCCCGGTGAACACTGAAGCTTTCTTT	CATSRDLPVNTEAFF
TRBJ2-1	TRBD2	TRBV7-8	.	TGTGCCAGCCAACGACTAGCGGAACACAATGAGCAGTTCTTC	CASQRLAEHNEQFF
TRBJ2-1	.	TRBV6-6	.	TGTGCCAGCAGTTATAGTCAGGGACCTTCCTACAATGAGCAGTTCTTC	CASSYSQGPSYNEQFF
TRBJ1-1	.	TRBV11-3	.	TGTGCCAGCAGCTCTCGAGGGAACACTGAAGCTTTCTTT	CASSSRGNTEAFF
TRBJ1-1	.	TRBV6-1	few	TGTGCCAGCAGTCCTTCGTGGAGGGACACTGAAGCTTTCTTT	CASSPSWRDTEAFF
TRBJ2-2	TRBD1	TRBV7-6	.	TGTGCCAGCAGCCCCTTGGACAGGGGGGACACCGGGGAGCTGTTTTTT	CASSPLDRGDTGELFF
TRBJ2-3	TRBD2	TRBV7-3	.	TGTGCCAGCAGCCCCCAGAGCGGGAACCCAGATACGCAGTATTTT	CASSPQSGNPDTQYF
TRBJ2-2	.	TRBV7-2	.	TGTGCCAGCAGCCGTAGCGGATACACCGGGGAGCTGTTTTTT	CASSRSGYTGELFF